These T cell receptor beta chains were read from a single sample in a study of T cell changes during pregnancy in multiple sclerosis. Produced via immunoSEQ multiplex PCR; TCRdb's table is partial and in-frame only. Of about 79,000 clones listed, 93% are singletons. This material consisted of peripheral blood, taken in the second trimester of pregnancy. The receptors derive from a female donor in good health, enrolled as a control in a pregnancy study. The CDR3 runs from the conserved cysteine through the conserved F or W. D genes are given only for firm matches. Where a row states a size, it is once, few, many or the class of an expanded clone; other rows omit it.

>-|TRBV10-3|TRBJ2-7|-|15
TGTGCCATCAGGGCGTACCAGGACTCTTCCTACGAGCAGTACTTC
CAIRAYQDSSYEQYF
>-|TRBV4-1|TRBJ2-7|-|12
TGCGCCAGCAGCCCTGGACAACGCGAGCAGTACTTC
CASSPGQREQYF
>-|TRBV18|TRBJ2-2|-|16
TGTGCCAGCTCACCGACAAGGACATCGAACACCGGGGAGCTGTTTTTT
CASSPTRTSNTGELFF
>-|TRBV5-6|TRBJ1-3|-|15
TGTGCCAGCAGCCCAGGGGCGGGCTCTGGAAACACCATATATTTT
CASSPGAGSGNTIYF
>-|TRBV4-1|TRBJ1-1|-|14
TGCGCCAGCAGCCAAGACCGGGGGAACACTGAAGCTTTCTTT
CASSQDRGNTEAFF
>-|TRBV12-5|TRBJ1-1|few|13
TGTGCTAGTGGTTTGCAGGCCAACACTGAAGCTTTCTTT
CASGLQANTEAFF
>TRBD1|TRBV5-1|TRBJ1-4|-|15
TGCGCCAGCAGCTCTACAGGGGGTACTAATGAAAAACTGTTTTTT
CASSSTGGTNEKLFF
>-|TRBV6-5|TRBJ2-7|-|16
TGTGCCAGCAGTTACGGGGTGGGACACCAGGCTTACGAGCAGTACTTC
CASSYGVGHQAYEQYF
>TRBD1|TRBV19|TRBJ1-1|-|15
TGTGCCAGTACCTTGGACAGGGGGTCAAGGACTGAAGCTTTCTTT
CASTLDRGSRTEAFF
>-|TRBV30|TRBJ1-1|-|14
TGTGCCTGGGAAAGCACAGGATCGGGTACTGAAGCTTTCTTT
CAWESTGSGTEAFF
>-|TRBV19|TRBJ1-6|-|15
TGTGCCAGTAGTATCTCAGGGGATATCAATTCACCCCTCCACTTT
CASSISGDINSPLHF
>-|TRBV4-2|TRBJ2-1|-|14
TGTGCCAGCAGCCCGCGGGCTGTCTACAATGAGCAGTTCTTC
CASSPRAVYNEQFF
>TRBD1|TRBV27|TRBJ2-7|-|13
TGTGCCAGCAGTTGGGACAGGGGTAACGAGCAGTACTTC
CASSWDRGNEQYF
>TRBD1|TRBV29-1|TRBJ1-3|-|13
TGCAGCGTTGAAAGGGACAGCGGAAACACCATATATTTT
CSVERDSGNTIYF
>-|TRBV30|TRBJ1-1|-|14
TGTGCCTGGAGTGTACTATGGCAGAACACTGAAGCTTTCTTT
CAWSVLWQNTEAFF
>-|TRBV6-6|TRBJ1-6|-|16
TGTGCCAGCACCCGAACAGGGAGTCGGCGAAATTCACCCCTCCACTTT
CASTRTGSRRNSPLHF
>TRBD2|TRBV4-2|TRBJ2-1|-|18
TGTGCCAGCAGCCCGGACCCCGCTCCTAGCGGGCGCTTCAATGAGCAGTTCTTC
CASSPDPAPSGRFNEQFF
>TRBD2|TRBV6-5|TRBJ2-1|-|15
TGTGCCAGCAGTTACCTGGCGGGGGCCTACAATGAGCAGTTCTTC
CASSYLAGAYNEQFF
>-|TRBV29-1|TRBJ2-7|-|13
TGCAGCGTTGTGGCGGGAAGTGGCTACGAGCAGTACTTC
CSVVAGSGYEQYF
>TRBD1|TRBV5-1|TRBJ2-2|-|15
TGCGCCAGCAGCCTCAAAACAGGGGACACCGGGGAGCTGTTTTTT
CASSLKTGDTGELFF
>TRBD1|TRBV27|TRBJ2-1|-|14
TGTGCCAGCAGTTTCCAAGGGGGCCGATTCGGGCAGTTCTTC
CASSFQGGRFGQFF
>-|TRBV5-6|TRBJ2-7|-|16
TGTGCCAGCAGCTTGGAGCAGGGAGGGGGAAGGTACGAGCAGTACTTC
CASSLEQGGGRYEQYF
>-|TRBV6-5|TRBJ1-1|few|12
TGTGCCAGCAGGTCAGTGAACACTGAAGCTTTCTTT
CASRSVNTEAFF
>-|TRBV5-1|TRBJ1-2|-|13
TGCGCCAGCAGCTTTCAGGGAAACTATGGCTACACCTTC
CASSFQGNYGYTF
>-|TRBV10-3|TRBJ1-5|once|13
TGTGCCATCAGTGAGTCAAGGGGGCAGCCCCAGCATTTT
CAISESRGQPQHF
>-|TRBV7-6|TRBJ1-2|-|13
TGTGCCAGCAGCGCGACAAATAACTATGGCTACACCTTC
CASSATNNYGYTF
>TRBD1|TRBV6-6|TRBJ2-3|once|14
TGTGCCAGCAGTTACGGACAGGGCACAGATACGCAGTATTTT
CASSYGQGTDTQYF
>-|TRBV19|TRBJ1-2|-|14
TGTGCCAGTAGTTCGACAGGCGGAGGCATTGGCTACACCTTC
CASSSTGGGIGYTF
>TRBD2|TRBV7-2|TRBJ2-6|-|17
TGTGCCAGCAGCTTAGCTAGCGGGGTAGCTGGGGCCAACGTCCTGACTTTC
CASSLASGVAGANVLTF
>TRBD2|TRBV9|TRBJ2-2|-|14
TGTGCCAGTAGCGGGGGGCTCGGGATCGGGGAGCTGTTTTTT
CASSGGLGIGELFF
>TRBD1|TRBV7-9|TRBJ1-1|-|14
TGTGCCAGCAGTTTACCAGGGGGCGCAACTGAAGCTTTCTTT
CASSLPGGATEAFF
>TRBD1|TRBV5-1|TRBJ2-7|-|16
TGCGCCAGCACCCTGAACCCGGGGACAGGATCCTACGAGCAGTACTTC
CASTLNPGTGSYEQYF
>-|TRBV18|TRBJ2-7|-|13
TGTGCCAGCTCACCACCAGAGACTGTGGAGCAGTACTTC
CASSPPETVEQYF
>TRBD1|TRBV29-1|TRBJ1-3|-|17
TGCAGCGTTATGACAGGGGGTTACAAACACTCTGGAAACACCATATATTTT
CSVMTGGYKHSGNTIYF
>-|TRBV7-6|TRBJ2-2|-|12
TGTGCCAGCAGCCCGGACACCGGGGAGCTGTTTTTT
CASSPDTGELFF
>-|TRBV9|TRBJ2-1|-|13
TGTGCCAGCAGCTCTTCGGGGGACAATGAGCAGTTCTTC
CASSSSGDNEQFF
>TRBD1|TRBV5-4|TRBJ1-3|-|17
TGTGCCAGCAGCCATCAGACAGGGGGCCCGGGAGGAAACACCATATATTTT
CASSHQTGGPGGNTIYF
>TRBD1|TRBV6-5|TRBJ1-5|-|14
TGTGCCAGCAGTCCCGGGACAGGTAATCAGCCCCAGCATTTT
CASSPGTGNQPQHF
>TRBD1|TRBV19|TRBJ2-2|-|14
TGTGCCAGTAGTGACAGGGGGAACACCGGGGAGCTGTTTTTT
CASSDRGNTGELFF
>-|TRBV13|TRBJ1-2|-|13
TGTGCCAGCAGCTTAAAGTGGGGGGTCTGGTACACCTTC
CASSLKWGVWYTF
>TRBD1|TRBV27|TRBJ1-5|-|16
TGTGCCAGCAGTCCCCGACCGACGACAGGGAATCAGCCCCAGCATTTT
CASSPRPTTGNQPQHF
>TRBD2|TRBV9|TRBJ2-1|-|17
TGTGCCAGCAGCGTATCAGGTCGGGGGGGATGGGTAAATGAGCAGTTCTTC
CASSVSGRGGWVNEQFF
>TRBD1|TRBV25-1|TRBJ1-1|-|16
TGTGCCAGCAGTGATCTACAGGGGGCCGGGAACACTGAAGCTTTCTTT
CASSDLQGAGNTEAFF